This T cell receptor beta chain was sequenced in a study of T cell responses to AZD1222 COVID-19 vaccine. The trim removed 3 bases at V and 2 bases at J, leaving 4 bases unmatched. The CDR3 covers 14 residues. CDR1 is MNHEY and CDR2 is SVGEGT in the germline V gene. In regard to this clone: Its antigen is unknown.

Findings and limits, study-wide: Repertoires were sampled only after the peak T cell response. The donors showed a predominance of white British ancestry and of females, with possible underestimation of clonal diversity. Spike was spanned by vaccine-associated CD4 TCRs, with dominance at 160-218 and 743-854.

Analysis merged second doses at about 4 or about 12 weeks. Assay used: immunoSEQ multiplex PCR; TCRdb lists only in-frame clones, some missing. The table lists nearly 35,000 clones, 85% to 90% of them singletons. The V call is TRBV6-2 or TRBV6-3, the J call TRBJ2-7, with 7 positions matching TRBD2. This TCR was sampled from an adult who received the AZD1222 COVID-19 vaccine. The source was peripheral blood, collected 28 days after the second AZD1222 dose. CDR3: CASSYLAAAYEQYF. The CDR3 DNA sequence: TGTGCCAGCAGTTATCTAGCGGCGGCCTACGAGCAGTACTTC.